The source of this T cell receptor (beta chain) is a study of shared clonotypes between healthy human individuals (dated by TCRdb to the early 2020s). Study-level background: A couple of women and three men aged 18 to 49 years were included in the cohort. Per donor, three plates each were used for CD4 naive and CD4 memory, two for CD8 naive, and one for CD8 memory. To estimate repertoire size and how much clonotypes are shared between individuals, the study performed deep sequencing of blood TCR repertoires from roughly five healthy adults. Libraries were prepared and TCR repertoires were sequenced by different laboratories using diverse techniques, in order to increase sequencing depth and limit assay-specific biases. Each donor's leukapheresis produced roughly between roughly 0.94 and 9.5 billion PBMCs.

TCR CDR3 regions were amplified from genomic DNA by multiplex PCR using the deep immunoSEQ assay. Extracted genomic DNA from each cell subset was distributed evenly across all wells of several immunoSEQ 96-well plates, and each plate was treated as a replicate. For sorted subsets, about 0.2 ug genomic DNA, equal to some 28,000 T cell genomes, was loaded into each replicate PCR. Purified libraries were quantified with a Qubit 3.0 fluorometer, sized on a Bioanalyzer 2100, and re-quantified with the KAPA Library Quantification kit. Every immunoSEQ 96-well plate was sequenced on a dedicated single-read 150-cycle Illumina NextSeq 550 flow cell. Under the source paper's analysis protocol: Because only junctional sequences without quality scores were contained in the immunoSEQ output, filtering matching that applied to full-length reads could not be performed. Sequences were annotated with PyIR, a Python wrapper for IgBLAST v1.9, and V/J genes and CDR3 were assigned using IMGT germline references. Any read was removed if the V/J assignment was weak (E-value above 1e-6), the CDR3 was missing, or the read contained stop codons, out-of-frame junctions, or ambiguous translated residues. V3J clonotypes were defined as sequences sharing the same inferred V gene, J gene, and CDR3 amino acid sequence. Percentage overlap between repertoires was calculated by dividing the number of shared unique clonotypes by the size of the smaller repertoire. Richness of each repertoire was evaluated using RTK rarefaction, the Chao1 estimator, and Recon v2.1 estimates of unobserved clonotypes. OLGA was used to compute generation probabilities for all TCRbeta clonotypes that the gDNA method yielded from a handful of donors. Not all clones reach the TCRdb copy of this immuneACCESS table, which keeps in-frame sequences only. Checked studies attribute under half of the gap to unresolved V genes and leave the rest unexplained. For V, J and clone size, that table is used; D and trimming come from the DNA. Across this sample there are approximately 1.5 million clones, with approximately 98% seen only once. The leading ten clones occupy roughly 0.45% of the sample.

The donors were healthy, HIV-negative adults with no recently reported acute infections or vaccinations. Every donor was a Caucasian adult living in Nashville, Tennessee, USA. CD4+ T cells were enriched through magnetic negative selection, after which naive cells were positively selected on CD45RA and the remaining negative fraction served as the memory subset. Blood was obtained by leukapheresis, after which PBMCs were separated by Ficoll-Histopaque density gradient centrifugation and cryopreserved in liquid nitrogen vapor phase. Purity and quantity of every magnetically sorted T cell population were checked by analytical flow cytometry. Genomic DNA was isolated from each sorted fraction and quantified by UV absorbance on a Nanodrop 2000c. The CDR1 and CDR2 encoded by the germline V gene are SGHVS and FQNEAQ. At the junction V is shortened by 5 bases and J by 8 bases, with 15 bases in between. The CDR3 numbers 13 residues from cysteine through phenylalanine. Only CDR3 DNA is held: 39 bases, read in frame from base 1.

On the study overall, not on this receptor specifically: Based on pairwise subsampling, the degree of clonotype sharing among donors was expected to be affected by sequencing depth. The small number of donors limited the genetic and exposure-history diversity represented. Rarefaction of sorted-subset datasets indicated incomplete sequencing despite the large sequencing depth. Sampling was restricted to blood, and TCR repertoires in tissue are likely to differ from TCR repertoires in blood. Higher generation probabilities were observed for clonotypes shared by all four sorted-subset donors than for non-shared clonotypes. When several donors were compared, the shared fraction of clonotypes was about 5% for naive CD4, around 3.5% for naive CD8, 2.3% for memory CD4, and under 0.5% for memory CD8. Estimated clonotype richness was generally larger for naive than for memory subsets.

As for this clone: The clone's antigen remains unknown. One base away there is no much larger clone; base qualities are not given.

This TCR was sampled from a man aged 25-45 years in good health. In this chain, TRBV7-8 is recombined with TRBJ1-2; a weak D assignment points to TRBD1 (6 bases agree). Sequencing used naive CD4+ T cells sorted from blood. The sample's cell subset or site label, decoded: CD45RA+ positively selected. The CDR3 has the sequence CASSPQGLEGYTF. The DNA is TGTGCCAGCAGCCCCCAGGGGTTGGAAGGCTACACCTTC. The full variable domain, completed from the reference TRBV7-8 and TRBJ1-2 proteins outside the CDR3, reads GAGVSQSPRYKVAKRGQDVALRCDPISGHVSLFWYQQALGQGPEFLTYFQNEAQLDKSGLPSDRFFAERPEGSVSTLKIQRTQQEDSAVYLCASSPQGLEGYTFGSGTRLTVV.